The source of this T cell receptor beta chain is a study of cytomegalovirus exposure and HLA in healthy donors. Researchers ran the PCR with 60 Vbeta and 13 Jbeta primers. The data were produced by immunoSEQ multiplex PCR, yet TCRdb's version contains in-frame clones alone and is incomplete. The table has about 97,000 clones, approximately 87% seen once. Germline V lookup: CDR1 SQVTM, CDR2 ANQGSEA. The V gene end was trimmed by 4 bases and the J gene end by 4 bases; junction bases not matched to a gene: 4. There are 13 residues in the CDR3. This rearrangement joins TRBV29-1 to TRBJ2-5, with 9 bases fitting TRBD1. The sequencing sample was made of PBMCs. This receptor was taken from a man aged 40-49 years in good health and CMV-seronegative. CDR3 sequence (DNA): TGCAGCGTTGGACCGGGACAGGGAGAGACCCAGTACTTC. Residues: CSVGPGQGETQYF.